These 4 T cell receptor beta chains share one sample of origin, sequenced in a study of T cells expressing NK-cell markers. TCRdb derives one entry per CDR3 protein from the 5' RACE reads, leaving out DNA. This table holds 120,000 to 150,000 distinct CDR3 sequences. Sequenced material: blood T cells: a sorted CD56 or NKG2C T cell subset, CD4+ or CD8+ T cells, or bulk PBMC T cells (not recorded which). These receptors were collected from a man aged 18 to 30 in good health.

The chain recombines TRBV12-3 or TRBV12-4 with TRBJ1-1; TCRdb's D call, TRBD1, is unchecked because there is no DNA. The CDR3 extends over 17 amino acids. The CDR3 loop reads CASSSPGQGVVNTEAFF.

This chain uses TRBV28 with TRBJ1-1; TCRdb designates TRBD1, a call that cannot be tested without DNA. This CDR3 is 14 amino acids long. Germline V gene lookup returns CDR1 MDHEN and CDR2 SYDVKM. The CDR3 reads CASRAQGAGTEAFF.

The chain links TRBV7-4 to TRBJ1-2; TCRdb proposes TRBD1, but this gene call is untestable without DNA. CDR1 and CDR2 from the germline V gene are SGHVT and SQSDAQ. The CDR3 runs 12 residues. CDR3 sequence reads: CASSTRAGGYTF.

CDR3: CAWTQYSGANVLTF. V gene TRBV30 combines with J gene TRBJ2-6. Germline CDR1 is GTSNPN and CDR2 is SVGIG (reference sequence). The CDR3 is made up of 14 amino acids.